These 13 T cell receptor beta chains were all obtained from the same sample, sequenced in a study of blood T cells in healthy people across ages (dated by TCRdb to about 2015). Library construction relied on 5' RACE. TCRdb records Illumina HiSeq 2500 as the sequencer. A second roughly 7 to 11 cycle PCR used a sample-barcoded 5' primer and a J-beta primer mix. TCRdb reworked the public reads: Q25 trimming with fastp, MiXCR clone assembly, productive beta chains retained. CDR3 protein duplicates are merged, each entry listing the most common genes and DNA. The table for this sample lists over 550,000 distinct CDR3 sequences; roughly 31% of them were counted only once. The ten largest account for approximately 14% of the sample. Material: blood. The receptors were gathered from an elderly woman in good health.

This clonotype was seen only a few times. The chain combines TRBV12-5 with TRBJ1-5, with D possibly being TRBD1 (5 bases). The V gene lost 5 bases and the J gene lost 7 bases, with 18 bases spanning the gap. The CDR3 is 15 amino acids. CDR1 and CDR2 (germline): LGHNT, FRNRAP. The CDR3 DNA sequence: TGTGCTAGTGGTGTGGAACAGGCCATCGGGCAGCCCCAGCATTTT. It yields the protein CASGVEQAIGQPQHF.

A note on this clonotype: This could be a read error, since a much larger clone is one nucleotide away. V gene TRBV7-2 combines with J gene TRBJ2-7; 11 bases are a match to TRBD2. The CDR3 sequence is 16 residues long. Germline assignment: CDR1 SGHTA and CDR2 FQGNSA. The V gene end was trimmed by 1 base and the J gene end by 2 bases; junction bases not matched to a gene: 4. The chain's CDR3 is CASSLVGSGGAYEQYF. In nucleotides, the CDR3 is TGTGCCAGCAGCTTAGTTGGTAGCGGGGGGGCCTACGAGCAGTACTTC.

This clonotype has a handful of counts. Being one base from a much bigger clone, this may be a read error. This chain links TRBV5-1 with TRBJ2-7; D tentatively reads TRBD1 or TRBD2 (6 bases each). Deletions cut 0 bases from V and 7 bases from J, with 23 bases between. Germline CDR1 and CDR2: SGHRS and YFSETQ. The CDR3 is 17 amino acids. DNA for the CDR3: TGCGCCAGCAGCTTGGATGGTCCGGGGGCCACTATGAATGAGCAGTACTTC. Translated: CASSLDGPGATMNEQYF.

This clonotype has ten or more counts. The rearrangement uses TRBV20-1 and TRBJ1-4, with no clear D. The CDR3 length is 15 residues. V lost 0 bases, J lost 7 bases, and 15 bases lay in between. The germline V gene has CDR1 DFQATT and CDR2 SNEGSKA (reference sequence). The CDR3 region has the DNA TGCAGTGCTAGAGATCCGGCAGTGGAGGGTGAAAAACTGTTTTTT. It encodes CSARDPAVEGEKLFF.

About this clonotype: A much larger clonotype is one base distant, so this may be a read error. V gene TRBV6-1 combines with J gene TRBJ2-1; no clear D. The J call may be in error: the DNA end matches TRBJ2-7 better. Looked up from germline, CDR1 is MNHNS and CDR2 is SASEGT. CDR3 length equals 13 residues. CDR3 amino acids: CASSEVALIEQYF. DNA of the CDR3: TGTGCCAGCAGTGAAGTCGCGCTTATTGAGCAGTACTTC.

This clonotype turned up a few times. A read error may be the cause here, since a much bigger clone is one base away. V usage is TRBV5-6 and J usage is TRBJ2-5, with 8 bases matching TRBD2. The CDR3 spans 16 residues. The V gene's germline CDR1 is SGHDT and CDR2 YYEEEE. Unmatched junction bases numbered 19, after V lost 4 bases and J lost 11 bases. CDR3 bases: TGTGCCAGCAGCCCGGGGGGGAGAGGGGCTAACAATGAGCAGTACTTC. Amino acids: CASSPGGRGANNEQYF.

The chain employs TRBV9 and TRBJ1-1; D is ambiguous. This CDR3 has 14 residues. Trimming shortened V by 0 bases and J by 4 bases, and 10 bases separated the two germline ends. Germline V gene sequence: CDR1 SGDLS, CDR2 YYNGEE. The CDR3 coding sequence is TGTGCCAGCAGCGTAGCTCCCGGGAGCACTGAAGCTTTCTTT. It yields the protein CASSVAPGSTEAFF.

The chain recombines TRBV6-5 with TRBJ2-7; 9 positions agree with TRBD1. Germline CDR1 MNHEY, CDR2 SVGAGI. The CDR3 covers 16 residues. V was pared by 6 bases and J by 5 bases, with 14 bases of the junction left unmatched. CDR3 sequence: CASSRTPGTGIDEQYF. The CDR3 DNA reads as TGTGCCAGCAGCCGAACTCCCGGGACAGGGATTGACGAGCAGTACTTC.

Regarding this clonotype: A read error is possible here, since a much larger clone lies one base away. The CDR3 DNA reads as TGTGCCAGCAGCCAGGACACAGGGGGCGAGTATGACTACACCTTC. Its protein product is CASSQDTGGEYDYTF. The chain employs TRBV3-1 and TRBJ1-2; 9 bases are shared with TRBD1. The CDR3 contains 15 residues. The germline gives CDR1 LGHDT, CDR2 YNNKEL (reference sequence).

This clonotype has just a few counts. The chain is built from TRBV3-1 and TRBJ2-7; D perhaps matches TRBD1 (5 bases). With 2 bases removed from V and 7 bases from J, the gap between germline ends came to 12 bases. This CDR3 has 13 amino acids. The V gene's germline CDR1 is LGHDT and CDR2 YNNKEL (reference sequence). CDR3 sequence reads: CASSQRQYNEQYF. DNA for the CDR3: TGTGCCAGCAGCCAACGACAGTACAATGAGCAGTACTTC.

This chain uses TRBV7-9 with TRBJ2-1; 11 nucleotides agree with TRBD2. The CDR3 totals 15 residues. Germline V gene lookup returns CDR1 SEHNR and CDR2 FQNEAQ (reference sequence). V shed 3 bases and J 9 bases; nucleotides not matched to a gene: 7. The chain's CDR3 is CASSFTSGSVGEQFF. The CDR3 coding sequence is TGTGCCAGCAGCTTCACTAGCGGGAGTGTCGGTGAGCAGTTCTTC.

This clonotype occurred a few times. The CDR3 DNA reads TGTGCCAGCAGTTTCGGACGGAACTTCTACAATGAGCAGTTCTTC. Its translation: CASSFGRNFYNEQFF. The V and J genes are TRBV11-2 and TRBJ2-1; D is uncertain. Germline V gene data show CDR1 as SGHAT and CDR2 as FQNNGV. V was trimmed by 6 bases and J by 3 bases, leaving 15 bases between them. This CDR3 region has 15 residues.

There are many counts of this clonotype. V and J are TRBV10-3 and TRBJ2-5, with 8 positions matching TRBD1. Germline-derived CDR1 and CDR2 are ENHRY and SYGVKD. CDR3 length equals 13 residues. J gave up 3 bases and V 5 bases, and 2 bases lay outside the gene matches. The CDR3 nucleotides read TGTGCCATCAGTAAGACAGGGGAAGAGACCCAGTACTTC. Amino acid sequence: CAISKTGEETQYF.